This is a list of T cell receptor beta chains from one sample in a study of T cells in Graves' hyperthyroidism and ophthalmopathy. Each CDR3 protein is one row after TCRdb ran MiXCR on the multiplex PCR reads. Among about 710,000 distinct CDR3 sequences listed, over 15% were seen once. Source material: blood. All receptors derive from a man aged 18 to 30 with Graves' hyperthyroidism. Each CDR3 is given with its conserved first and last residue. The D gene is left open where the match is weak. Rows give clone size only sometimes, using once, few, many, or a class for an expanded clone.

TGTGCCAGCAGTTTATCCGGGCGGGGGGCCTCCTACGAGCAGTACTTC	CASSLSGRGASYEQYF	TRBV28	TRBJ2-7	many	TRBD2
TGTGCCAGCAGCCCCGGGTTCTACGAGCAGTGCTTC	CASSPGFYEQCF	TRBV3-1	TRBJ2-7	-	-
TGTGCCAGCAGCCAGAGGGAGGGGGAGGGCCACAATGAGCAGTTCTTC	CASSQREGEGHNEQFF	TRBV4-2	TRBJ2-1	few	-
TGTGCCAGCAGTTTGTCAGCACAGGGCACAGATACGCAGTATTTT	CASSLSAQGTDTQYF	TRBV28	TRBJ2-3	many	-
TGCGCCAGCAGCTTGGCCAATCGGATCGGAAATGAGCAGTTCTTC	CASSLANRIGNEQFF	TRBV5-1	TRBJ2-1	few	-
TGTGCCAGCAGCTCTCAGGGGCGTAAGGCCCCAGATACGCAGTATTTT	CASSSQGRKAPDTQYF	TRBV7-3	TRBJ2-3	many	-
TGTGCCAGCAGCTCCTCAAAACTAGCGGGAGTAAGTAATGAGCAGTTCTTC	CASSSSKLAGVSNEQFF	TRBV7-3	TRBJ2-1	few	TRBD2
TGTGCCACCAGTGGGACAGGGAGGGAGACCCAGTACTTC	CATSGTGRETQYF	TRBV24-1	TRBJ2-5	many	TRBD1
TGTGCCAGCAGTCACCGTGGCAGACACTACGGGCAGTACTTC	CASSHRGRHYGQYF	TRBV3-1	TRBJ2-7	many	-
TGCAGCGCGGTCCAACAGGGTAAGACTGAAGCTTTCTTT	CSAVQQGKTEAFF	TRBV29-1	TRBJ1-1	many	-
TGTGCCAGCGGGACGGGGGTCAGGAACGAGCAGTACTTC	CASGTGVRNEQYF	TRBV9	TRBJ2-7	-	-
TGTGCCAGCAGCTTAGGAGGTGCTCTGGCCACCTGGTACAATGAGCAGTTCTTC	CASSLGGALATWYNEQFF	TRBV7-9	TRBJ2-1	few	-
TGCAGCGGTCAGGACCTTCTCCTGACCCAGTACTTC	CSGQDLLLTQYF	TRBV29-1	TRBJ2-5	-	-
TGTGCCAGTAGTATCAGGCCCGGCAAGCATTATGGCTACACCTTC	CASSIRPGKHYGYTF	TRBV19	TRBJ1-2	-	-
TGTGCCAGCGGCCCCCGGGGGGTAGAGACCCAGTACTTC	CASGPRGVETQYF	TRBV6-1	TRBJ2-5	many	TRBD2
TGTGCCAGCAGTTTTAGCCTTGGGACAGTCTATGGCTACACCTTC	CASSFSLGTVYGYTF	TRBV28	TRBJ1-2	many	TRBD1
TGCGCCAGCAGCCAAGAAGGACAGGGGTTAGATACGCAGTATTTT	CASSQEGQGLDTQYF	TRBV4-3	TRBJ2-3	few	TRBD1
TGCAGTGCTAGACCCCCTTTTAGGGACAGGGGAGAGACCCAGTACTTC	CSARPPFRDRGETQYF	TRBV20-1	TRBJ2-5	many	TRBD1
TGCAGCGCCTTGATGCTCATGGGCGCTTTCTTT	CSALMLMGAFF	TRBV29-1	TRBJ1-1	many	-
TGTGCCGGCAGTCCACACCAAGGTCGACAGAACACTGAAGCTTTCTTT	CAGSPHQGRQNTEAFF	TRBV28	TRBJ1-1	few	-
TGTGCCAGCAGTCTAGCGGGAGCCCAGGACGAGCAGTACTTC	CASSLAGAQDEQYF	TRBV6-2/TRBV6-3	TRBJ2-7	many	TRBD2
TGTGCCAGCAGCTTAGAATCGGGAGTTGGGTACGAGCAGTACTTC	CASSLESGVGYEQYF	TRBV7-2	TRBJ2-7	many	-
TGTGCCAGCAGGGACGCGAAGAACACTGAAGCTTTCTTT	CASRDAKNTEAFF	TRBV28	TRBJ1-1	many	-
TGTGCCAGCATGGTGGGAGCAGGGGCCGAGCAGTACTTC	CASMVGAGAEQYF	TRBV28	TRBJ2-7	many	-
TGCAGCGGGGGAGGGCTAGCGGGAGTAGAGACCCAGTACTTC	CSGGGLAGVETQYF	TRBV29-1	TRBJ2-5	-	TRBD2
TGTGCCAGCAGTTCCGACCTAGCGGGAAGTTACAATGAGCAGTTCTTC	CASSSDLAGSYNEQFF	TRBV6-2/TRBV6-3	TRBJ2-1	-	TRBD2
TGTGCCAGCAGCCCGACAGCGGGAACCCTCTACAATGAGCAGTTCTTC	CASSPTAGTLYNEQFF	TRBV6-2/TRBV6-3	TRBJ2-1	few	TRBD2
TGTGCCACGACAGGGACTAACTACTCCTACGAGCAGTACTTC	CATTGTNYSYEQYF	TRBV10-3	TRBJ2-7	-	-
TGTGCCAGCAGCTTAGCGGTATTTGGACAGGACAGTTTCTTT	CASSLAVFGQDSFF	TRBV7-9	TRBJ1-1	few	TRBD1
TGTGCCAGCAGCTTATCCCGACTAGTTTCCTACGAGCAGTACTTC	CASSLSRLVSYEQYF	TRBV11-2	TRBJ2-7	many	-
TGTGCCAGCAGTGGCAAAGTGGGGGCAAACACCGGGGAGCTGTTTTTT	CASSGKVGANTGELFF	TRBV2	TRBJ2-2	-	-
TGTGCCAGCAGCTTAGAGGCTAGCGGGCGGGGGGATGAGCAGTTCTTC	CASSLEASGRGDEQFF	TRBV7-8	TRBJ2-1	many	TRBD2
TGCGCCAGCAGCAGGGGACTGGGGCAAGAGACCCAGTACTTC	CASSRGLGQETQYF	TRBV5-1	TRBJ2-5	-	-
TGCAGTCTGCCGGGACAGAACACTGAAGCTTTCTTT	CSLPGQNTEAFF	TRBV20-1	TRBJ1-1	many	-
TGTGCCAGCGCGTCCGGGGATGAAAAACTGTTTTTT	CASASGDEKLFF	TRBV7-9	TRBJ1-4	few	-
TGTGCCAGCAGTTTTGATGGCGGAGACACCGGGGAGCTGTTTTTT	CASSFDGGDTGELFF	TRBV12-3/TRBV12-4	TRBJ2-2	-	-
TGTGCCAGCAGCTTGGAGGGGGTTAGCGGCTACAATGAGCAGTTCTTC	CASSLEGVSGYNEQFF	TRBV5-4	TRBJ2-1	few	-
TGTGCCAGCAGGGGCTATGAGCAGTTCTTC	CASRGYEQFF	TRBV25-1	TRBJ2-1	few	-
TGTGCCAGCAGCCCGGCCGGGACAGTCGACTATGGCTACACCTTC	CASSPAGTVDYGYTF	TRBV7-2	TRBJ1-2	once	TRBD1
TGCAGTGCTAACCTGCGGGAGCCAAGGGGGGAGCAGTACTTC	CSANLREPRGEQYF	TRBV20-1	TRBJ2-7	few	-
TGTGCCAGCAAAGCCGACAGGGCTAATGAAAAACTGTTTTTT	CASKADRANEKLFF	TRBV2	TRBJ1-4	few	TRBD1
TGCAGTGCTAGCGCGGGATCGTGGAACGAGCAGTACTTC	CSASAGSWNEQYF	TRBV20-1	TRBJ2-7	-	-
TGCGCCAGCAGCCAAGTCCTACAGGGCCGCGAGCAGTACTTC	CASSQVLQGREQYF	TRBV4-3	TRBJ2-7	many	-
TGTGCCAGCAGCGTAGCGGGAAGGGGCACAGATACGCAGTATTTT	CASSVAGRGTDTQYF	TRBV9	TRBJ2-3	-	-
TGTGCCAGCAGTTTATATGGGGGGGTGGTTGAGAACACTGAAGCTTTCTTT	CASSLYGGVVENTEAFF	TRBV27	TRBJ1-1	-	-
TGCAGTGCTATGACAGGGGGCCTTTCCTACGAGCAGTACTTC	CSAMTGGLSYEQYF	TRBV20-1	TRBJ2-7	-	TRBD1
TGTGCCAGCTTGGGGCCCCAGCCGGTCTACGAGCAGTACTTC	CASLGPQPVYEQYF	TRBV2	TRBJ2-7	few	-
TGCAGTGCTAGTCGGGACACCCATGAGCAGTTCTTC	CSASRDTHEQFF	TRBV20-1	TRBJ2-1	few	-
TGTGCCAGCAAGTTGCGGTTTTCCACAGATACGCAGTATTTT	CASKLRFSTDTQYF	TRBV2	TRBJ2-3	many	-
TGTGCCAGCAGCTCGGGCCTATTAGCGGATACGCAGTATTTT	CASSSGLLADTQYF	TRBV7-2	TRBJ2-3	many	-
TGCGCCAGCAGCTTCCAGGAGACGTGGGGGGAGCAGTACTTC	CASSFQETWGEQYF	TRBV5-1	TRBJ2-7	-	-
TGTGCCAGTGGAATGAGGCGGGCAGCCTACGAGCAGTACTTC	CASGMRRAAYEQYF	TRBV19	TRBJ2-7	-	-
TGTGCCAGCAGGGATAGCGGGAGTGTCACCGGGGAGCTGTTTTTT	CASRDSGSVTGELFF	TRBV4-2	TRBJ2-2	-	TRBD2